What follows is one TCR beta chain and its context. Cohort 3 recovery required two negative PCRs, clearance, or symptom resolution. Using immunoSEQ multiplex PCR, the repertoire was profiled, and TCRdb retains in-frame clones only, with some absent. The sample has a few hundred thousand clones, roughly 84% seen once; the top ten hold almost 3%. The data derive from a study of blood T cell repertoires in COVID-19. In the study overall: Sources were T cells, B-cell-depleted T cells, or PBMCs; the material itself was cDNA or gDNA.

Germline CDR1 and CDR2: SGHTA and FQGNSA. V shed 1 base and J shed 5 bases, with 8 bases lying between them. The CDR3 is made up of 13 amino acids. The source material was PBMCs or T cells enriched from blood (not recorded which). The rearrangement uses TRBV7-2 and TRBJ1-1; D not resolved. The sequence was collected from a woman aged 25 to 45 who had recovered from COVID-19. The CDR3 DNA reads TGTGCCAGCAGCTTAGATTTGCGAACTGAAGCTTTCTTT. It is translated as CASSLDLRTEAFF.